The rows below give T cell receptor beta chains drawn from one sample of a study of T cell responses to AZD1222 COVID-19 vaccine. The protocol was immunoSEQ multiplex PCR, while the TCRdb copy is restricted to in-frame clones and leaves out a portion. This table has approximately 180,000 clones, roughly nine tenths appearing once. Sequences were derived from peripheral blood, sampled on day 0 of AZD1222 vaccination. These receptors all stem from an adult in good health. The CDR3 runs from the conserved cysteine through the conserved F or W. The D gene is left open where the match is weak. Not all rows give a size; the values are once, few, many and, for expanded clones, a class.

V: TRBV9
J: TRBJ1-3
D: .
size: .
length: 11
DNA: TGTGCCAGCACGTCCGGAAACACCATATATTTT
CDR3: CASTSGNTIYF

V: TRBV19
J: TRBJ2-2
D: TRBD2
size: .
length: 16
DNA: TGTGCCAGTAGAGGACTAGCATTATCAGTCGCCGGGGAGCTGTTTTTT
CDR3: CASRGLALSVAGELFF

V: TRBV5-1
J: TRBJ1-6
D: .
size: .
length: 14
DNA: TGCGCCAGCAGCCTGGCCATTTTGAATTCACCCCTCCACTTT
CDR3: CASSLAILNSPLHF

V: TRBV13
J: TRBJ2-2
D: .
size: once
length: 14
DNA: TGTGCCAGCATCGGAGACTCAGCTCAGGGGGAGCTGTTTTTT
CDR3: CASIGDSAQGELFF

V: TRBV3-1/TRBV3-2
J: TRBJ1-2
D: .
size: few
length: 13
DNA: TGTGCCAGCAGCTCGACCCAGGGTACTGGCTACACCTTC
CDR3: CASSSTQGTGYTF

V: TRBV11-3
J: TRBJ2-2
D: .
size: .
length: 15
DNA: TGTGCCAGCAGCTTTAGTAGCGGGAACACCGGGGAGCTGTTTTTT
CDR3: CASSFSSGNTGELFF

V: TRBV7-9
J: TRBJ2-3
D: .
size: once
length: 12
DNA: TGTGCCAGCAGAAGGAGCACAGATACGCAGTATTTT
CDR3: CASRRSTDTQYF

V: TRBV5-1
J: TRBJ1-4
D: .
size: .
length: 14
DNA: TGCGCCAGCAGCCAGGGTACAACTAATGAAAAACTGTTTTTT
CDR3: CASSQGTTNEKLFF

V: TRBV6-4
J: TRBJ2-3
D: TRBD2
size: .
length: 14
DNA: TGTGCCAGCAGTGACTCTAGCGGGGCAGATACGCAGTATTTT
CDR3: CASSDSSGADTQYF

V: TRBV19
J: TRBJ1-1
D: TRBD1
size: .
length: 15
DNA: TGTGCCAGTAGGGGACAGGGCCACTCGAACACTGAAGCTTTCTTT
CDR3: CASRGQGHSNTEAFF

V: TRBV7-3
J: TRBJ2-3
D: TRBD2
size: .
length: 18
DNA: TGTGCCAGCAGCTTAACGGAAACTAGCGGGAGGACCACAGATACGCAGTATTTT
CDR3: CASSLTETSGRTTDTQYF

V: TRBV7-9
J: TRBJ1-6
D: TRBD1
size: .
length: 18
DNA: TGTGCCAGCAGCTCACCGGGACAGGGGGTAGTAGGCAATTCACCCCTCCACTTT
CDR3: CASSSPGQGVVGNSPLHF

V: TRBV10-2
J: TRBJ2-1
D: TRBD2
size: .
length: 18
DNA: TGCGCCAGCAGTGGAAGACTAGCGGAAGTATCCAGCTACAATGAGCAGTTCTTC
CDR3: CASSGRLAEVSSYNEQFF

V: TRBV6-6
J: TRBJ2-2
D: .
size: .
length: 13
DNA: TGTGCCAGCAGTCCCCCTACGGTCGTGGAGCTGTTTTTT
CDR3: CASSPPTVVELFF

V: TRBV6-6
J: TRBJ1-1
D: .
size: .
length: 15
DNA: TGTGCCAGCACCCAACTACCCAGTGAGGGGGCTGAAGCTTTCTTT
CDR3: CASTQLPSEGAEAFF

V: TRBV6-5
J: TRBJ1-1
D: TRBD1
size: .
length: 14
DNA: TGTGCCAGCAGTACAGGGGGCGCGGGCACTGAAGCTTTCTTT
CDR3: CASSTGGAGTEAFF

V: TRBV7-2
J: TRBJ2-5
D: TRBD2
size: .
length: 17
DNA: TGTGCCAGCAGCACATTTAGAGGGACTAGCGGGAAGGAGACCCAGTACTTC
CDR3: CASSTFRGTSGKETQYF

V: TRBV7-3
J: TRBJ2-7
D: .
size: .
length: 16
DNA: TGTGCCAGCAGCCCCCGAGGGGGGCCAAGCTCCTACGAGCAGTACTTC
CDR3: CASSPRGGPSSYEQYF

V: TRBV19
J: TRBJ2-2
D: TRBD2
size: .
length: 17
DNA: TGTGCCAGTAGTAACCCTCCGAGCGGGAGACGTACCGGGGAGCTGTTTTTT
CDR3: CASSNPPSGRRTGELFF

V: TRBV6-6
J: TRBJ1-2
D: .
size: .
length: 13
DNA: TGTGCCAGCAGTTACAGAGACAGGCCGGGGCCCACCTTC
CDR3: CASSYRDRPGPTF

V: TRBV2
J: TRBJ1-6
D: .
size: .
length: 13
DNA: TGTGCCAGCAGTGACAGGGCGAATTCACCCCTCCACTTT
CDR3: CASSDRANSPLHF

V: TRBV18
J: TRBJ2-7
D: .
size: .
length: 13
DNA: TGTGCCAGCTCACAACAGGCATCCTACGAGCAGTACTTC
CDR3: CASSQQASYEQYF

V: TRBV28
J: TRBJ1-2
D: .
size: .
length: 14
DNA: TGTGCCAGCCTGGGGCGGCCCACTAACTATGGCTACACCTTC
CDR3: CASLGRPTNYGYTF

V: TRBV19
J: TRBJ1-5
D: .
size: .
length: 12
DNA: TGTGCCAGTAGTGTAGGGGTTCAGCCCCAGCATTTT
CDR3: CASSVGVQPQHF

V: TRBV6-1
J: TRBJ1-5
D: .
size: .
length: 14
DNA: TGTGCCAGCAGTGAAGCGGACAGCAATCAGCCCCAGCATTTT
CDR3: CASSEADSNQPQHF

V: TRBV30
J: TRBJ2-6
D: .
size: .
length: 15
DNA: TGTGCCTGGGGGACCAGATCCTCTGGGGCCAACGTCCTGACTTTC
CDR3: CAWGTRSSGANVLTF

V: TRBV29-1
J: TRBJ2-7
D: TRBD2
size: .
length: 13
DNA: TGCAGCGTGAGGCTTGCGGGAGTTGGCGAGCAGTACTTC
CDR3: CSVRLAGVGEQYF

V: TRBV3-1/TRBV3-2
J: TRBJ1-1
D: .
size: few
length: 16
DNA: TGTGCCAGCAGCCTATTGGGGAACGGAAGGTGGACTGAAGCTTTCTTT
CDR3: CASSLLGNGRWTEAFF

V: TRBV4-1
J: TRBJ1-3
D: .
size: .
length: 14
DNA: TGCGCCAGCAGCCGCGGCGGCTCTGGAAACACCATATATTTT
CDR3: CASSRGGSGNTIYF

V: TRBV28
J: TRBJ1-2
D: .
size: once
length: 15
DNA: TGTGCCAGCAGTTTATTCTCAGGGTTTGACTATGGCTACACCTTC
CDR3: CASSLFSGFDYGYTF

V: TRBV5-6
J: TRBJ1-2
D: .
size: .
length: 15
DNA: TGTGCCAGCAGCCCCGGACAGTCCCTATGGGGGGGCTACACCTTC
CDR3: CASSPGQSLWGGYTF

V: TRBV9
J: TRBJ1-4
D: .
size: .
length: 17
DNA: TGTGCCAGCAGCGTAGCTACGGGGCAGGGAAAATATGAAAAACTGTTTTTT
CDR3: CASSVATGQGKYEKLFF

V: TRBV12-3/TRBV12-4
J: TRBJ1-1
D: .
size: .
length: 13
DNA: TGTGCCAGCAGTTTAGGGGGACGGACTGAAGCTTTCTTT
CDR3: CASSLGGRTEAFF

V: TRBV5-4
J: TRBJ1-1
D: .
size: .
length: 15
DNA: TGTGCCAGCAGCCTGGAGGGCCTTTTAATCACTGAAGCTTTCTTT
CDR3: CASSLEGLLITEAFF

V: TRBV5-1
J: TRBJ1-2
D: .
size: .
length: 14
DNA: TGCGCCAGCAGCTCCTCCAGGCAGGGAGATGGCTACACCTTC
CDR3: CASSSSRQGDGYTF

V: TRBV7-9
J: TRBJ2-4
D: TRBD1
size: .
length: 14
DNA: TGTGCCAGCAGCTCCCGGGACAGGGAAAACATTCAGTACTTC
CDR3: CASSSRDRENIQYF

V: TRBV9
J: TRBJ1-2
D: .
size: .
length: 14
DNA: TGTGCCAGCAGCGGGATCAGCTTTAACTATGGCTACACCTTC
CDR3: CASSGISFNYGYTF

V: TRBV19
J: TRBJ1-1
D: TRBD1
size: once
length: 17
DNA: TGTGCCAGTAGACACTGGACAGGGGGCGCGAAGAACACTGAAGCTTTCTTT
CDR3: CASRHWTGGAKNTEAFF

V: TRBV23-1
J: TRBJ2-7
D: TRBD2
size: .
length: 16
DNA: TGCGCCAGCAGTCAGCCGAGCGGGAGGCCCTTCTACGAGCAGTACTTC
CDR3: CASSQPSGRPFYEQYF

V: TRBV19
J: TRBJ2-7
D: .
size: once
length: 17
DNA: TGTGCCAGTAGTATCAATCTTGGCCGAAATAGCGGATACGAGCAGTACTTC
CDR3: CASSINLGRNSGYEQYF

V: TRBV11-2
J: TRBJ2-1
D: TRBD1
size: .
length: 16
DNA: TGTGCCAGCAGCGTCGACAGGGCCTCCTCCTACAATGAGCAGTTCTTC
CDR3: CASSVDRASSYNEQFF